This TCR beta chain was sequenced for a study of blood T cell repertoires in COVID-19. Study summary: Nucleic acid was either cDNA or gDNA, and it came from T cells, B-cell-depleted T cells, or PBMCs.

This clone appeared once. This CDR3 spans 12 amino acids. V was shortened by 3 bases and J by 6 bases, with 9 bases between the two germline ends. CDR1 LNHDA and CDR2 SQIVND come from the germline V gene (reference sequence). In the authors' workflow: Estimation of nucleated cell counts was performed using reference gene primer amplification. Clones were read by immunoSEQ multiplex PCR, and TCRdb kept only the in-frame ones, dropping some. That table is the source of V, J and clone size, and D and trimming were worked out from the DNA. The sample contains a few hundred thousand clones, 70% to 90% of which appear only once.

The TCR was taken from a woman aged 60-75 years with acute or convalescent COVID-19. The gene calls are TRBV19 and TRBJ2-7; TRBD2 is a possible D gene (6 bases). The sample taken for sequencing was peripheral blood. CDR3 amino acids: CASSIIGGEQYF. The CDR3 region has the DNA TGTGCCAGTAGTATCATCGGGGGCGAGCAGTACTTC.